This T cell receptor beta chain was documented in a study of T-cell memory formation after mild COVID-19. Overall study context: Most TCR clusters belonged to a single donor. Study-level findings and limits: There was a balanced CD4/CD8 profile in clones contracting day 15 to 85, and later expanders leaned CD4+.

Comments on this clonotype: What it binds is not known.

Libraries for TCRalpha and TCRbeta carried sample barcodes and unique molecular identifiers via 5'RACE. Via MiXCR, TCRdb re-called the 5' RACE reads, giving one row per CDR3 protein. Here the sample spans over 300,000 distinct CDR3 sequences, more than 20% being singletons. The CDR3 runs to 14 residues. In germline, CDR1 is SQVTM, CDR2 ANQGSEA. V dropped 4 bases and J dropped 2; count of bases not matched to a gene: 6. Sample: PBMCs or a T cell subset sorted from them (not recorded which). This receptor was identified in a man younger than 35 who had mild COVID-19 (a few samples of this study predate the infection). Cell type and time point are not known. The rearrangement joins TRBV29-1 to TRBJ2-5; 8 nucleotides agree with TRBD2. The CDR3 reads CSVARRGAQETQYF. DNA of the CDR3: TGCAGCGTTGCGAGGCGGGGGGCTCAAGAGACCCAGTACTTC.